The 16 T cell receptor beta chains listed next were all sequenced from one sample in a study of blood T cell repertoires in COVID-19. Assay: immunoSEQ multiplex PCR; the TCRdb copy retains only in-frame clones and omits some. The sample holds about 160,000 clones, approximately 87% seen once. The sequenced sample was peripheral blood. Every receptor here comes from a woman in her seventies with COVID-19, enrolled during active disease.

This rearrangement joins TRBV7-2 to TRBJ1-2, with TRBD1 identical over 8 bases. Germline lookup yields CDR1 SGHTA and CDR2 FQGNSA. The CDR3 is 13 amino acids. V lost 3 bases, J lost 5 bases, and 2 bases stayed unmatched. The CDR3 nucleotides read TGTGCCAGCAGCTTCAGGGGGCGTTATGGCTACACCTTC. As protein: CASSFRGRYGYTF.

The J gene is TRBJ1-2, the V gene TRBV10-2, with no clear D. Between the trimmed V and J ends, which lost 6 bases and 2 bases, there was a span of 4 bases. The length of the CDR3 is 11 residues. Germline CDR1 is WSHSY and CDR2 is SAAADI. CDR3 sequence (DNA): TGCGCCAGCAGCCAGAACTATGGCTACACCTTC. This translates into CASSQNYGYTF.

The chain employs TRBV3-1 (or the pseudogene TRBV3-2) and TRBJ2-4; no definite D call. CDR3 length equals 12 residues. Trimming pared 1 base from V and 7 bases from J, leaving 5 bases between. From germline, CDR1 is LGHDT and CDR2 YNNKEL (reference sequence). CDR3 nucleotides: TGTGCCAGCAGCCAAGGGCTTAACATTCAGTACTTC. It encodes CASSQGLNIQYF.

CDR3 in DNA: TGTGCCAGCACCCCAGCGGGGGTCGGAGATACGCAGTATTTT. It yields the protein CASTPAGVGDTQYF. This chain uses TRBV7-9 with TRBJ2-3; 8 positions match TRBD2. The germline CDR1 and CDR2 sequences are SEHNR and FQNEAQ (reference sequence). The CDR3 is 14 residues long. V shed 7 bases and J 5 bases; nucleotides not matched to a gene: 8.

The chain employs TRBV3-1 (or the pseudogene TRBV3-2) and TRBJ2-1; no clear D gene. The length of the CDR3 is 12 residues. Germline CDR1 reads LGHDT; CDR2 reads YNNKEL (reference sequence). The V gene lost 3 bases and the J gene lost 9 bases, with 9 bases spanning the gap. The CDR3 protein is CASSHLGGEQFF. The DNA for the CDR3 is TGTGCCAGCAGCCACCTAGGTGGTGAGCAGTTCTTC.

This rearrangement joins TRBV5-1 to TRBJ2-5, with TRBD2 matching 10 bases. Looked up from germline, CDR1 is SGHRS and CDR2 is YFSETQ. The CDR3 is 18 amino acids. With V trimmed by 3 bases and J by 1 base, 12 bases remained unmatched. In DNA form, the CDR3 reads TGCGCCAGCAGCTCCAACCCCAGCGGGGGGGGATCCCAAGAGACCCAGTACTTC. This translates into CASSSNPSGGGSQETQYF.

On this clone itself: A read error may account for a junction end that differs from germline. This chain uses TRBV6-1 with TRBJ1-2; tentatively, D is TRBD1 (5 bases). Germline loops: CDR1 MNHNS, CDR2 SASEGT. This CDR3 comprises 14 residues. Written as DNA, the CDR3 is TGTGCCAACAGTGAACGTTCGGGGGACCATGGCTACACCTTC. Its protein is CANSERSGDHGYTF.

This clone has only one observation. The chain couples TRBV18 to TRBJ2-5; 9 bases line up with TRBD2. J was trimmed by 5 bases and V by 5 bases; bases with no gene match: 9. Germline-derived CDR1 and CDR2 are KGHSH and LQKENI. CDR3 size: 15 residues. As DNA, the CDR3 is TGTGCCAGCTCATCTGCGGGGGGGCCTCGGGAGACCCAGTACTTC. It codes for CASSSAGGPRETQYF.

This chain links TRBV29-1 with TRBJ1-1; D not certain. Germline lookup yields CDR1 SQVTM and CDR2 ANQGSEA. The germline V and J ends were trimmed by 2 bases and 0 bases, with 7 bases remaining between them. This CDR3 comprises 13 residues. The CDR3 sequence: CSVESQVNTEAFF. CDR3 in DNA: TGCAGCGTTGAAAGTCAGGTGAACACTGAAGCTTTCTTT.

J is TRBJ2-7 and V is TRBV5-1; 8 bases map to TRBD2. The CDR3 totals 15 residues. The V and J ends lost 6 bases and 6 bases, in that order; junction bases with no gene match: 14. The germline CDR1 and CDR2 sequences are SGHRS and YFSETQ. The CDR3 sequence: CASTSIKAGAGEQYF. CDR3 in DNA: TGCGCCAGCACCTCCATTAAAGCGGGGGCTGGCGAGCAGTACTTC.

The chain links TRBV5-6 to TRBJ1-2, with D perhaps matching TRBD1 (6 bases). V dropped 0 bases and J dropped 8 bases, with 14 bases sitting between them. The CDR3 totals 14 residues. Germline V lookup: CDR1 SGHDT, CDR2 YYEEEE. CDR3 in amino acids: CASSLGRGFGGYTF. The CDR3 DNA sequence: TGTGCCAGCAGCTTGGGTAGGGGGTTTGGCGGCTACACCTTC. Full variable domain (remainder filled in from reference TRBV5-6 and TRBJ1-2): DAGVTQSPTHLIKTRGQQVTLRCSPKSGHDTVSWYQQALGQGPQFIFQYYEEEERQRGNFPDRFSGHQFPNYSSELNVNALLLGDSALYLCASSLGRGFGGYTFGSGTRLTVV.

The chain couples TRBV15 to TRBJ1-2; D may be TRBD1 (6 bases). The CDR3 contains 14 residues. The germline CDR1 and CDR2 sequences are LNHNV and YYDKDF (reference sequence). Trimming left V 1 base short and J 6 bases short, with 12 bases between. The CDR3 reads CATSRVFAGDGYTF. DNA of the CDR3: TGTGCCACCAGCAGAGTTTTCGCAGGGGATGGCTACACCTTC.

This rearrangement joins TRBV29-1 to TRBJ2-3; TRBD1 agrees at 7 bases. Germline V gene data show CDR1 as SQVTM and CDR2 as ANQGSEA. The V segment lost 4 bases and the J segment 3 bases; nucleotides outside the gene matches: 10. This CDR3 spans 15 amino acids. The CDR3 spells CSVGDEGGATDTQYF. In nucleotides, the CDR3 is TGCAGCGTTGGAGACGAAGGGGGCGCTACAGATACGCAGTATTTT.

In its sample, this clone was seen once. The gene calls are TRBV28 and TRBJ2-1; 7 bases map to TRBD1. The V gene end was trimmed by 4 bases and the J gene end by 3 bases; junction bases not matched to a gene: 3. In germline, CDR1 is MDHEN, CDR2 SYDVKM. The CDR3 sequence is 14 residues long. DNA for the CDR3: TGTGCCAGCAGTTCGACAGGGCACTACAATGAGCAGTTCTTC. This codes for CASSSTGHYNEQFF.

This clone was counted between two and nine times. The CDR3 sequence is CASSYERGGQETQYF. In nucleotides, the CDR3 is TGTGCCAGCAGTTACGAGCGGGGGGGCCAAGAGACCCAGTACTTC. The rearrangement joins TRBV6-6 to TRBJ2-5; TRBD2 agrees at 10 bases. This CDR3 spans 15 amino acids. The V gene's germline CDR1 is MNHNY and CDR2 SVGAGI (reference sequence). V was pared by 2 bases and J by 1 base, with 1 base of the junction left unmatched.

The gene calls are TRBV15 and TRBJ2-7, with D perhaps TRBD1 (5 bases). Trimming removed 0 bases from V and 6 bases from J, with 15 bases in between. Germline CDR1 LNHNV, CDR2 YYDKDF (reference sequence). The CDR3 contains 15 residues. The CDR3 loop reads CATSRDQQGLGEQYF. For the CDR3, the DNA is TGTGCCACCAGCAGAGATCAGCAGGGCTTGGGCGAGCAGTACTTC.